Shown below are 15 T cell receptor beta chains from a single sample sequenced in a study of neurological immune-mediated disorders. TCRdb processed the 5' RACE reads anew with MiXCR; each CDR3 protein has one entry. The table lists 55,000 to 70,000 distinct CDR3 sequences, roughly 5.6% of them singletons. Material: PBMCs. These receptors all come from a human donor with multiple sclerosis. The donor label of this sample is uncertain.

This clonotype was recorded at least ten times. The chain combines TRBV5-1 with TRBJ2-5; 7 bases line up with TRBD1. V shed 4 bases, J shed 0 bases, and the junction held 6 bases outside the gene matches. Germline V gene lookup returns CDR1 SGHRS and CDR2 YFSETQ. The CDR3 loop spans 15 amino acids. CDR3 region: CASSQGDRYQETQYF. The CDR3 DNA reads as TGCGCCAGCAGCCAAGGGGACAGATACCAAGAGACCCAGTACTTC.

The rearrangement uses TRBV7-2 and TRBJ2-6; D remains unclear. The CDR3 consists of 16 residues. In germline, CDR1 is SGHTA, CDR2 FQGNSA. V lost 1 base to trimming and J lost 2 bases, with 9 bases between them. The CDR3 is CASSLGSRAGANVLTF. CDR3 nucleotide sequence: TGTGCCAGCAGCTTAGGGAGCCGGGCTGGGGCCAACGTCCTGACTTTC.

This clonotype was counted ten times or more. The CDR3 sequence is CSAPRAGPSYEQYF. CDR3 DNA sequence: TGCAGCGCCCCTCGAGCGGGGCCCTCCTACGAGCAGTACTTC. The chain links TRBV20-1 to TRBJ2-7; 7 bases match TRBD2. This CDR3 is built from 14 residues. In germline, CDR1 is DFQATT, CDR2 SNEGSKA (reference sequence).

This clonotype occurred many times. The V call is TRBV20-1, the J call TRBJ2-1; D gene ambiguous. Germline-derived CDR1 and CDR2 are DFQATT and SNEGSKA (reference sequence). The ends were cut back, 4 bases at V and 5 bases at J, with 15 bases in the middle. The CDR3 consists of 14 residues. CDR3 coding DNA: TGCAGTGCTACACAGTGGTTCAACGACAATGAGCAGTTCTTC. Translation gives CSATQWFNDNEQFF.

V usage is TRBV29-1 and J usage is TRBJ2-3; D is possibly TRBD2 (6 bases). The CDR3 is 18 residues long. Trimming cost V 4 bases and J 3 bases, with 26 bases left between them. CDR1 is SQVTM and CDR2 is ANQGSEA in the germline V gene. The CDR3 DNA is TGCAGCGTTGGGGGTGGCGGGACGGCCGTGGGTAAAACAGATACGCAGTATTTT. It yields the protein CSVGGGGTAVGKTDTQYF.

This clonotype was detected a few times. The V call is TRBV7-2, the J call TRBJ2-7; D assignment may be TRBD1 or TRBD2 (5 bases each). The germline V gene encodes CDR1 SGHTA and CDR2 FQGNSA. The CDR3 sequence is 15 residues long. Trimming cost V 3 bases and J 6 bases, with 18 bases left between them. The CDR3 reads CASSFAGTVGAEQYF. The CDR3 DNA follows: TGTGCCAGCAGCTTCGCCGGGACGGTAGGCGCCGAGCAGTACTTC.

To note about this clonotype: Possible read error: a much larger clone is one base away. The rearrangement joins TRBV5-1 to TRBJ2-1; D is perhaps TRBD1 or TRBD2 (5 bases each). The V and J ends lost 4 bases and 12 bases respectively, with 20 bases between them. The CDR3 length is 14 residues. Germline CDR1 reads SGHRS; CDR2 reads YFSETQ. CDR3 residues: CASSPGQTLGGQFF. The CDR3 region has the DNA TGCGCCAGCAGCCCAGGACAAACCCTTGGGGGGCAGTTCTTC.

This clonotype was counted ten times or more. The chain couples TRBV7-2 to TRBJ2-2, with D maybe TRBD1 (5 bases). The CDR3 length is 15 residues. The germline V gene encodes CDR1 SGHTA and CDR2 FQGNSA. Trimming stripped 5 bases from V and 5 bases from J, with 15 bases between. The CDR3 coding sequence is TGTGCCAGCAGCCCCTTCGGCAGGGTGACCGGGGAGCTGTTTTTT. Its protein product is CASSPFGRVTGELFF.

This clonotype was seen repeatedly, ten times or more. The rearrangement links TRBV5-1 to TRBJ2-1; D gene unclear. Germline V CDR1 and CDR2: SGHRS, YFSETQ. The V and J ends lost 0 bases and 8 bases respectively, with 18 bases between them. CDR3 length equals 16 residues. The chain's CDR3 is CASSLGVSLLGDEQFF. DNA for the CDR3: TGCGCCAGCAGCTTGGGTGTCAGCCTACTTGGTGATGAGCAGTTCTTC.

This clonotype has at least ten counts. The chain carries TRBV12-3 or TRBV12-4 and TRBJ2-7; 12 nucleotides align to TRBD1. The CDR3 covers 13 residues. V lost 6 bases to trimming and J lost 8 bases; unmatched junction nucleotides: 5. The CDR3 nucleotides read TGTGCCAGCAGACCGGGACAGGGGGCGCAGCAGTACTTC. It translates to CASRPGQGAQQYF.

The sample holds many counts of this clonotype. The CDR3 is CATSESDRGREKLFF. CDR3 coding DNA: TGTGCCACCAGTGAATCGGACAGGGGAAGGGAAAAACTGTTTTTT. This chain joins TRBV24-1 and TRBJ1-4; 9 bases align to TRBD1. Unmatched junction bases numbered 7, after V lost 4 bases and J lost 8 bases. The CDR3 runs 15 residues. The germline gives CDR1 KGHDR, CDR2 SFDVKD.

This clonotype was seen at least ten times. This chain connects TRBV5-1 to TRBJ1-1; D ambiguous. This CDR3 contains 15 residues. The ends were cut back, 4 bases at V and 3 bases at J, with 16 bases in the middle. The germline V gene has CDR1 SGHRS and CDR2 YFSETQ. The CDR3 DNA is TGCGCCAGCAGCCTTTGGACGGTCGGGGACACTGAAGCTTTCTTT. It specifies CASSLWTVGDTEAFF.

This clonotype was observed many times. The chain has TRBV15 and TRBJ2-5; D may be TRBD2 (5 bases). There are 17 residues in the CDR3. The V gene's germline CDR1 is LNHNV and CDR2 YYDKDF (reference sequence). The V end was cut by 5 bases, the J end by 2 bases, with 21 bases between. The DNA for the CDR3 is TGTGCCACCAGCGGCCTCCCCGGCTGGACGGGGCAAGAGACCCAGTACTTC. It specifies CATSGLPGWTGQETQYF. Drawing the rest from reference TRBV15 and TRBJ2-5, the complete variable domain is DAMVIQNPRYQVTQFGKPVTLSCSQTLNHNVMYWYQQKSSQAPKLLFHYYDKDFNNEADTPDNFQSRRPNTSFCFLDIRSPGLGDTAMYLCATSGLPGWTGQETQYFGPGTRLLVL.

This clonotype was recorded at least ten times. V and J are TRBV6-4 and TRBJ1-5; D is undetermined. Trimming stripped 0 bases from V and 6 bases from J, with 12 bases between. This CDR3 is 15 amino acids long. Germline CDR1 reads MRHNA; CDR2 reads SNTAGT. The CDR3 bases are TGTGCCAGCAGTGACTCGATCAGAGAGGGTCAGCCCCAGCATTTT. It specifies CASSDSIREGQPQHF.

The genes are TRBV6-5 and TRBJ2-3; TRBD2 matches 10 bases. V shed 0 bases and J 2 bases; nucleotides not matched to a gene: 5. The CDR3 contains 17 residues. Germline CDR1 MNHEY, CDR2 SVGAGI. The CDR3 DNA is TGTGCCAGCAGTTACTCGACGAGCGGGGGGGACACAGATACGCAGTATTTT. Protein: CASSYSTSGGDTDTQYF.